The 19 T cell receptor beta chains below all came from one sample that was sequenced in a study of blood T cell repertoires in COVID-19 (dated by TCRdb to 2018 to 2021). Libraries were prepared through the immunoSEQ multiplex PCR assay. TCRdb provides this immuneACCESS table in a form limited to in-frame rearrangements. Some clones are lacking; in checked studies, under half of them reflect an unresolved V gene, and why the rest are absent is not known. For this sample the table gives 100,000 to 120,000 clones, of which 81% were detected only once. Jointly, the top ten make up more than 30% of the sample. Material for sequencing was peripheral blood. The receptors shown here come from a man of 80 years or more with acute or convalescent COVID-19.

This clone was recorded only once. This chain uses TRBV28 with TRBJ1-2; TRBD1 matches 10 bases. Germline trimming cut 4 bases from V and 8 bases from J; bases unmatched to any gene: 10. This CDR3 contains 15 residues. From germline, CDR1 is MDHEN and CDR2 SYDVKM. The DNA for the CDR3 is TGTGCCAGCAGTTCCCTTGACAGGGGGCTTGTGGGCTACACCTTC. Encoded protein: CASSSLDRGLVGYTF.

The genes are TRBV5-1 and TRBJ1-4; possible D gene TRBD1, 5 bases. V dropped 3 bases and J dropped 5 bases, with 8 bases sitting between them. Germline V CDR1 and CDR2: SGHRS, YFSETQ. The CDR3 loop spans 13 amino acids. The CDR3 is CASSYRTNEKLFF. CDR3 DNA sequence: TGCGCCAGCAGCTACCGGACAAATGAAAAACTGTTTTTT. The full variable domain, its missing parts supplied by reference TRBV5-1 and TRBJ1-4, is KAGVTQTPRYLIKTRGQQVTLSCSPISGHRSVSWYQQTPGQGLQFLFEYFSETQRNKGNFPGRFSGRQFSNSRSEMNVSTLELGDSALYLCASSYRTNEKLFFGSGTQLSVL.

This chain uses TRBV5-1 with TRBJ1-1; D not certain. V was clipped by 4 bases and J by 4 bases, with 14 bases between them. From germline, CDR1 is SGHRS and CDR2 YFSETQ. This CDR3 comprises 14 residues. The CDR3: CASSLNSWATEAFF. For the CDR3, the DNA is TGCGCCAGCAGCCTGAACAGCTGGGCCACTGAAGCTTTCTTT. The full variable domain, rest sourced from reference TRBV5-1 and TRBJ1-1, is KAGVTQTPRYLIKTRGQQVTLSCSPISGHRSVSWYQQTPGQGLQFLFEYFSETQRNKGNFPGRFSGRQFSNSRSEMNVSTLELGDSALYLCASSLNSWATEAFFGQGTRLTVV.

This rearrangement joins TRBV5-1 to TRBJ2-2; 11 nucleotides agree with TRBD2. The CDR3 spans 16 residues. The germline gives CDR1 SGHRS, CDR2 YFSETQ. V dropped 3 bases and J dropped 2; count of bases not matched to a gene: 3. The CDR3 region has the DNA TGCGCCAGCAGCTCCCTAGCGGGAGGAAACACCGGGGAGCTGTTTTTT. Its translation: CASSSLAGGNTGELFF.

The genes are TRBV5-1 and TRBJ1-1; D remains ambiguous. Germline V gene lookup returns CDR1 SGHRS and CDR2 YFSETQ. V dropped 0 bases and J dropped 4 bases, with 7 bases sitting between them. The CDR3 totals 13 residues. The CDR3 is CASSLAGITEAFF. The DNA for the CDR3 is TGCGCCAGCAGCTTGGCGGGTATCACTGAAGCTTTCTTT.

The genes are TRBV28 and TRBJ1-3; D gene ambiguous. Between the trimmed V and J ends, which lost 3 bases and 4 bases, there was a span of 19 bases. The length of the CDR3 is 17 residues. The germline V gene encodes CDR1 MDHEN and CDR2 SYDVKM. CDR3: CASSFIVPNRGGNTIYF. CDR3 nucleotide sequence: TGTGCCAGCAGTTTTATCGTCCCAAACCGAGGCGGAAACACCATATATTTT. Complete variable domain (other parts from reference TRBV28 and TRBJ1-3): DVKVTQSSRYLVKRTGEKVFLECVQDMDHENMFWYRQDPGLGLRLIYFSYDVKMKEKGDIPEGYSVSREKKERFSLILESASTNQTSMYLCASSFIVPNRGGNTIYFGEGSWLTVV.

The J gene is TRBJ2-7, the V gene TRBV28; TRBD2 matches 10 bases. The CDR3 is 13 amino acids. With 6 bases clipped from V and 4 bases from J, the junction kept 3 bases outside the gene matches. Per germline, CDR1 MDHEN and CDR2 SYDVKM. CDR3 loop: CASRGLARYEQYF. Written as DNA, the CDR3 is TGTGCCAGCAGGGGACTAGCGAGATACGAGCAGTACTTC.

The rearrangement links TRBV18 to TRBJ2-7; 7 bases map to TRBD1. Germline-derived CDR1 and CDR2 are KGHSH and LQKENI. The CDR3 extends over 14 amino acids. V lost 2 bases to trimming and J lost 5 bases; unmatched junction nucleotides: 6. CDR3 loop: CASSPAGQANEQYF. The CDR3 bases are TGTGCCAGCTCACCAGCCGGACAGGCCAACGAGCAGTACTTC.

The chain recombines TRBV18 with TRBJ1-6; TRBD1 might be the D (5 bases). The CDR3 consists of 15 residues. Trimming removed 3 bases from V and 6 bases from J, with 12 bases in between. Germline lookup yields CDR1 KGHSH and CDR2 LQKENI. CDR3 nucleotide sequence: TGTGCCAGCTCACCCTTGAAGGGGTCTAATTCACCCCTCCACTTT. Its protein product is CASSPLKGSNSPLHF.

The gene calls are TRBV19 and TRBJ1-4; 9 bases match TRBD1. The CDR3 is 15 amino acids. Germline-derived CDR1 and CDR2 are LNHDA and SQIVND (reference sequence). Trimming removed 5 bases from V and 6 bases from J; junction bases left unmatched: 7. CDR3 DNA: TGTGCCAGTAGTGCACCGGGACAGGGCTATGAAAAACTGTTTTTT. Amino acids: CASSAPGQGYEKLFF.

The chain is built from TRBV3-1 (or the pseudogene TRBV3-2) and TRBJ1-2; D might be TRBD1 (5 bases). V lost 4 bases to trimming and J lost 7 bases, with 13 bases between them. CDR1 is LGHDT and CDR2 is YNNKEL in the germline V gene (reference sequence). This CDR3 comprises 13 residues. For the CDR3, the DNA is TGTGCCAGCAGCCTCCCCCAGGGCGGTGGCTACACCTTC. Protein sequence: CASSLPQGGGYTF.

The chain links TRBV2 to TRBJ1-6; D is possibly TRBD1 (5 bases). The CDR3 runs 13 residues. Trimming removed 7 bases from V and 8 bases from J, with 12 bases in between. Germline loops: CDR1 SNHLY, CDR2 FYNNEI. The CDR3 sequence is CASKGNRDSPLHF. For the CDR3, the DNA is TGTGCCAGCAAGGGGAATCGGGATTCACCCCTCCACTTT. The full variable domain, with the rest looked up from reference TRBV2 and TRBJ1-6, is EPEVTQTPSHQVTQMGQEVILRCVPISNHLYFYWYRQILGQKVEFLVSFYNNEISEKSEIFDDQFSVERPDGSNFTLKIRSTKLEDSAMYFCASKGNRDSPLHFGNGTRLTVT.

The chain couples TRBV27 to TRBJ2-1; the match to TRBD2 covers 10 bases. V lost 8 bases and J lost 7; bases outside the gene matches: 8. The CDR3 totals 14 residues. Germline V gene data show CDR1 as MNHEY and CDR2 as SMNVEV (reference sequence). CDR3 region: CASGYSGRFNEQFF. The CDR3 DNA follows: TGTGCCAGCGGATATAGCGGGAGGTTTAATGAGCAGTTCTTC.

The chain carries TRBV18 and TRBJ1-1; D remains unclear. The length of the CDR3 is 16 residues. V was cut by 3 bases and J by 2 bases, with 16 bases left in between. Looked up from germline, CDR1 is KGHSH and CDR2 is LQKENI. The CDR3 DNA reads TGTGCCAGCTCACCTTCGCGAATTTTTGGTAACACTGAAGCTTTCTTT. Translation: CASSPSRIFGNTEAFF.

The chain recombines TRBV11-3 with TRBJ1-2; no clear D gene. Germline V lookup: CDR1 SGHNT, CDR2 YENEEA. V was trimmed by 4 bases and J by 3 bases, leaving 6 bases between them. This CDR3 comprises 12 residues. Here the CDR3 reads CASSSGDYGYTF. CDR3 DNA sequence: TGTGCCAGCAGCTCCGGGGACTATGGCTACACCTTC.

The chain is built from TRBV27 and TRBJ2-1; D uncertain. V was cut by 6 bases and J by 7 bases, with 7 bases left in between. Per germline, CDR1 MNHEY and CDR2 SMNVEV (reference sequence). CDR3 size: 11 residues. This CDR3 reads CASSFRNEQFF. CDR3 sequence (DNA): TGTGCCAGCAGCTTTCGGAATGAGCAGTTCTTC.

CDR3 sequence: CASSDRAYEQYF. The CDR3 DNA is TGTGCCAGCAGTGACAGGGCCTACGAGCAGTACTTC. The V gene is TRBV2, the J gene TRBJ2-7, with D maybe TRBD1 (5 bases). CDR3 length equals 12 residues. From germline, CDR1 is SNHLY and CDR2 FYNNEI. V lost 3 bases to trimming and J lost 2 bases, with 5 bases between them. The variable domain in full, with the rest retrieved from reference TRBV2 and TRBJ2-7, is EPEVTQTPSHQVTQMGQEVILRCVPISNHLYFYWYRQILGQKVEFLVSFYNNEISEKSEIFDDQFSVERPDGSNFTLKIRSTKLEDSAMYFCASSDRAYEQYFGPGTRLTVT.

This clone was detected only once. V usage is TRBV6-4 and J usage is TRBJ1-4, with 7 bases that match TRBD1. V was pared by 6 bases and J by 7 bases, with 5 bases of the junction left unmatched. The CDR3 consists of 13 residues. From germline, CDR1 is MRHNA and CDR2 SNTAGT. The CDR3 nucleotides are TGTGCCAGCAGATCGGGACAGCTTGAAAAACTGTTTTTT. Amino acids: CASRSGQLEKLFF.

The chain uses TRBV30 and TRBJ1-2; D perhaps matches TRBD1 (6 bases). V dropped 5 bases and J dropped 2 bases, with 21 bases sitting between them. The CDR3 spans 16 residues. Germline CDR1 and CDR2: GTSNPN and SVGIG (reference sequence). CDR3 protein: CAWSRPTSTGNYGYTF. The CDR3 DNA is TGTGCCTGGTCCCGCCCTACCTCGACAGGAAACTATGGCTACACCTTC.